The clone carrying this T cell receptor (beta chain) was seen at least ten times. This record comes from a study of early T cells in non-severe SARS-CoV-2 infection. Looking at the study overall: Bulk RNA from unsorted whole blood was sequenced; chains were unpaired.

The CDR3 contains 14 residues. Trimming removed 10 bases at V and 1 base at J, with 11 bases between. Germline CDR1 and CDR2: MNHNS and SASEGT. Individual cDNA molecules were tagged with unique molecular identifiers. TCRdb ran MiXCR on the 5' RACE reads and lists one entry per CDR3 protein. The sample carries 70,000 to 75,000 distinct CDR3 sequences, roughly 13% recorded once. The specimen was whole blood. The rearrangement joins TRBV6-1 to TRBJ1-6, with D possibly TRBD1 on 5 matching bases. This TCR came from an adult who was a healthcare worker with PCR-confirmed SARS-CoV-2 infection or an uninfected control (not recorded which). CDR3 residues: CATLGGSYNSPLHF. CDR3 in DNA: TGTGCCACTTTGGGGGGATCCTATAATTCACCCCTCCACTTT.